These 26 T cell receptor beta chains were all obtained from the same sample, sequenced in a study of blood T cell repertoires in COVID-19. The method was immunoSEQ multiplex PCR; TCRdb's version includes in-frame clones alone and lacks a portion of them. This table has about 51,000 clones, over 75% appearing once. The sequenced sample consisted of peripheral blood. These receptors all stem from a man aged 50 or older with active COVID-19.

CDR3 sequence (DNA): TGTGCTAGTGGTTTGGCCCCCCTAGGGGCTGGCAATCAGCCCCAGCATTTT. Translating it yields CASGLAPLGAGNQPQHF. The chain recombines TRBV12-5 with TRBJ1-5; weak D call: TRBD1 (5 bases). Germline loops: CDR1 LGHNT, CDR2 FRNRAP. This CDR3 has 17 amino acids. V dropped 1 base and J dropped 2 bases, with 15 bases sitting between them.

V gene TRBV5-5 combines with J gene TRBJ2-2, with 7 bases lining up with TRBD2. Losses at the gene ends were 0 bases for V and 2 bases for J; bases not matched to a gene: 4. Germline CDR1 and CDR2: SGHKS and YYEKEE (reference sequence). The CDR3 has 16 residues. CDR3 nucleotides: TGTGCCAGCAGCTTGGTACCGGGAGGAAACACCGGGGAGCTGTTTTTT. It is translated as CASSLVPGGNTGELFF.

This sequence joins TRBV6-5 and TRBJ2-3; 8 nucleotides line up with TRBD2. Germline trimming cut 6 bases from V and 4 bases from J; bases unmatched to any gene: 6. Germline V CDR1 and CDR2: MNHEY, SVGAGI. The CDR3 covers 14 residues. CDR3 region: CASRDSGNADTQYF. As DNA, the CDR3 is TGTGCCAGCAGGGATAGCGGGAACGCAGATACGCAGTATTTT.

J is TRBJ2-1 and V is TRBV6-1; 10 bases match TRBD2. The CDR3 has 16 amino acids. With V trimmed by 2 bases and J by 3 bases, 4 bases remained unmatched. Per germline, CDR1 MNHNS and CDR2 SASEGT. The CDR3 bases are TGTGCCAGCAGTGAATCACTAGCGGGATACTACAATGAGCAGTTCTTC. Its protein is CASSESLAGYYNEQFF.

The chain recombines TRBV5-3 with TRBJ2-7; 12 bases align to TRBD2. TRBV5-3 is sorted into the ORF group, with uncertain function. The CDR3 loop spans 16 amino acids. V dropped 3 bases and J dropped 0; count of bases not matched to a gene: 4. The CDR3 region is CARSSPTSGSSYEQYV. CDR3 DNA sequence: TGTGCCAGAAGCTCCCCGACTAGCGGGAGCTCCTACGAGCAGTACGTC.

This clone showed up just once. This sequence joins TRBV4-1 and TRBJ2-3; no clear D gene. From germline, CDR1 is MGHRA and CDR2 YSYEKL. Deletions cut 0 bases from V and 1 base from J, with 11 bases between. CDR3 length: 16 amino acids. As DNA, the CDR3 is TGCGCCAGCAGCCAAGATTGGTCTATTGGCACAGATACGCAGTATTTT. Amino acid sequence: CASSQDWSIGTDTQYF.

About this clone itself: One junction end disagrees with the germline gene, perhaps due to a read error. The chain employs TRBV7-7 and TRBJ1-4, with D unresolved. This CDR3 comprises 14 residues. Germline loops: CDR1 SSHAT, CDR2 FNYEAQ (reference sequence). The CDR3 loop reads CASSSNLGGEKLFF. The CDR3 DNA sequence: TGTGCTAGCAGCTCTAACCTAGGTGGTGAAAAACTGTTTTTT.

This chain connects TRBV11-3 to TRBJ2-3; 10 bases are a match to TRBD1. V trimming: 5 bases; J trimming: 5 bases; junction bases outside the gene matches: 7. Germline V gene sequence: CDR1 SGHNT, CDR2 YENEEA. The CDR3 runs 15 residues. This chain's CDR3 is CASSPGGQGRDTQYF. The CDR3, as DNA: TGTGCCAGCAGCCCGGGGGGACAGGGGCGAGATACGCAGTATTTT.

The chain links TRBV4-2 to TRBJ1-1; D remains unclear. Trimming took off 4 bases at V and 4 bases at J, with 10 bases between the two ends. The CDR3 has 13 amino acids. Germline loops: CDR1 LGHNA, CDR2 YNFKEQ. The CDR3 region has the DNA TGTGCCAGCAGCCCACCCCGGGTCACTGAAGCTTTCTTT. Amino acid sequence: CASSPPRVTEAFF.

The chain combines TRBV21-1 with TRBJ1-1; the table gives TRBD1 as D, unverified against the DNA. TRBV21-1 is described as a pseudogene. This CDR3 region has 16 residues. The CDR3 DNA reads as TGTGCCAGCAGCAACCCTGGTTACACCAAGAACACTGAAGCTTTCTTT. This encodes CASSNPGYTKNTEAFF.

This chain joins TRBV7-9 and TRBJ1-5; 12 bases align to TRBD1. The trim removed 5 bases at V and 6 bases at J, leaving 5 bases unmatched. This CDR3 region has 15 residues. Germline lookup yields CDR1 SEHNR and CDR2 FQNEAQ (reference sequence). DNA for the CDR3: TGTGCCAGCAGCCGGGGACAGGGGGCTTTTCAGCCCCAGCATTTT. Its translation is CASSRGQGAFQPQHF.

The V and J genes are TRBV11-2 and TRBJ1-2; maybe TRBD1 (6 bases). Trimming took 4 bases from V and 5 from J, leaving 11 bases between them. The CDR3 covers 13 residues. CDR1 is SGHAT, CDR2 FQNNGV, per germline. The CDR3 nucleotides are TGTGCCAGCAGCTCCAGGGGAAGGTATGGCTACACCTTC. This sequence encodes CASSSRGRYGYTF. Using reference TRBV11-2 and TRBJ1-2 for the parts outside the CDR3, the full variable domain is EAGVAQSPRYKIIEKRQSVAFWCNPISGHATLYWYQQILGQGPKLLIQFQNNGVVDDSQLPKDRFSAERLKGVDSTLKIQPAKLEDSAVYLCASSSRGRYGYTFGSGTRLTVV.

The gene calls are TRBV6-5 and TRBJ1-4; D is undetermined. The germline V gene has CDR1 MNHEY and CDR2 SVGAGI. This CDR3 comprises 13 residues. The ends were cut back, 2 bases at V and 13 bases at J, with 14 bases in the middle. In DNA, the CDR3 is TGTGCCAGCAGTTACGCAAACCGGGAAGTACTGTTTTTT. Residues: CASSYANREVLFF.

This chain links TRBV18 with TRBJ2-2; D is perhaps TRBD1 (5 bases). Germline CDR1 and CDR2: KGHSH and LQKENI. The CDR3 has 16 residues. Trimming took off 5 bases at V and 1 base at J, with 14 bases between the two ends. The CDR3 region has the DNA TGTGCCAGCTCAATAGGATGGGGCCGGAACACCGGGGAGCTGTTTTTT. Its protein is CASSIGWGRNTGELFF.

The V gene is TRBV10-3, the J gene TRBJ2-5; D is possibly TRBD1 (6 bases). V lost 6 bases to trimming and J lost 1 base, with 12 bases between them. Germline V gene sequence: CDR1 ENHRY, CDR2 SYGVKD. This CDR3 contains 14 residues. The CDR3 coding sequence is TGTGCCATCAGCCATCCGGACAGCCAAGAGACCCAGTACTTC. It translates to CAISHPDSQETQYF.

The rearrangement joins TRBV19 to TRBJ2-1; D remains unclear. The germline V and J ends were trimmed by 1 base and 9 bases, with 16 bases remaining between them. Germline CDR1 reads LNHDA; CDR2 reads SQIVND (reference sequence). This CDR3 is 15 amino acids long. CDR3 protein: CASSIGVVKPAEQFF. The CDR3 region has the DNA TGTGCCAGTAGTATAGGCGTGGTTAAGCCCGCTGAGCAGTTCTTC.

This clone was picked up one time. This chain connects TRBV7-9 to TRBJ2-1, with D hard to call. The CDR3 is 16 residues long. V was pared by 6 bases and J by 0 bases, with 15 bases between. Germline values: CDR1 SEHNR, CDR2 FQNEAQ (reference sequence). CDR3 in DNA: TGTGCCAGCAGTAAAACCGTAGCCTACTCCTACAATGAGCAGTTCTTC. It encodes CASSKTVAYSYNEQFF.

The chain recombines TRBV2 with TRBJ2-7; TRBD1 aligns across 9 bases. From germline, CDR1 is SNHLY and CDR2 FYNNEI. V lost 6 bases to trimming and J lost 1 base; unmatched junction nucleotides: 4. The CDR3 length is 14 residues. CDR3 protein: CASSRGQGSYEQYV. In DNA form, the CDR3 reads TGTGCCAGCAGCCGCGGACAGGGGTCCTACGAGCAGTACGTC.

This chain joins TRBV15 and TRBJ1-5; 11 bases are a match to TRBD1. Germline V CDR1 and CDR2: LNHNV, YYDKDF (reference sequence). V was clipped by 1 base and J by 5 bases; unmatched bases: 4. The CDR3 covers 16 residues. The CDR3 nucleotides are TGTGCCACCAGCAGAGGGGGACAGGGGGGCTATCAGCCCCAGCATTTT. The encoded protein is CATSRGGQGGYQPQHF.

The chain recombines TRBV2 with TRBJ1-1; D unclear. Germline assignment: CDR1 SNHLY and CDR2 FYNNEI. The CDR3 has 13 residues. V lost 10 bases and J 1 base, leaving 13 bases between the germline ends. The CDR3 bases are TGTGCCATCCGACGCGGGCAGAACACTGAAGCTTTCTTT. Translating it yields CAIRRGQNTEAFF.

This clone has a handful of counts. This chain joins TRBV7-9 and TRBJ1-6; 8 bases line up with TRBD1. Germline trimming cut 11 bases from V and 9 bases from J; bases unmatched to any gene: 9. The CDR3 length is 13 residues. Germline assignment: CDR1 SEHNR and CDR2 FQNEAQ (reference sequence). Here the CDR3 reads CALSRGHGSPLHF. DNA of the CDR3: TGTGCCCTCAGCAGGGGGCATGGTTCACCCCTCCACTTT.

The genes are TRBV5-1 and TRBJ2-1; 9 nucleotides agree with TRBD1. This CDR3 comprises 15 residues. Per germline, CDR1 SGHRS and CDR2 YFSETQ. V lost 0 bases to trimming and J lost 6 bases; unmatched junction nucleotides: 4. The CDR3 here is CASSLVDRGGNEQFF. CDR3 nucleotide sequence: TGCGCCAGCAGCTTGGTGGACAGGGGAGGCAATGAGCAGTTCTTC.

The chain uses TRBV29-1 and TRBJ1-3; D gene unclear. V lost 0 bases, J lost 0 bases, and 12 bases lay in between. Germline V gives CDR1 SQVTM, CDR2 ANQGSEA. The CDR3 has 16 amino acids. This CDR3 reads CSVEDRWGASGNTIYF. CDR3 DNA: TGCAGCGTTGAAGATCGTTGGGGAGCCTCTGGAAACACCATATATTTT.

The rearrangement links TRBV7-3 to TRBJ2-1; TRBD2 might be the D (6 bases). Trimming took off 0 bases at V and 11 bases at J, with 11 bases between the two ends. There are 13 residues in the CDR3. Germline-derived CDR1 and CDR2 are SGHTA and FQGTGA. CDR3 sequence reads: CASSLTIGGKQFF. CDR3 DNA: TGTGCCAGCAGCTTAACAATTGGCGGGAAGCAGTTCTTC.

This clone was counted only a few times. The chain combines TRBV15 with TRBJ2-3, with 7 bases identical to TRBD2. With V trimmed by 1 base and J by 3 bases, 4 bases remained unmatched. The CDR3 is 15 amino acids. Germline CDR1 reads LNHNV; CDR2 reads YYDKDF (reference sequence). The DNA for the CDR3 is TGTGCCACCAGCAGAGTCGCGGGGGAGACAGATACGCAGTATTTT. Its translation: CATSRVAGETDTQYF.

CDR3 loop: CASSYGGGAGDTQYF. CDR3 DNA: TGTGCCAGCAGTTACGGCGGGGGGGCAGGGGATACGCAGTATTTT. The chain uses TRBV6-6 and TRBJ2-3, with 9 bases lining up with TRBD2. CDR1 MNHNY and CDR2 SVGAGI come from the germline V gene (reference sequence). This CDR3 is built from 15 residues. Germline trimming cut 2 bases from V and 6 bases from J; bases unmatched to any gene: 6.